This record covers a single T cell receptor beta chain. This entry belongs to a study of control samples from healthy donors and cancer patients. Assay used: immunoSEQ multiplex PCR; TCRdb lists only in-frame clones, some missing. The data contain about 63,000 clones, approximately 85% of them singletons. The V end was cut by 5 bases, the J end by 9 bases, with 12 bases between. CDR3 length: 12 amino acids. Germline CDR1 reads SGHNT; CDR2 reads YENEEA. This clonotype originated in a man aged 35-49 years in good health. The chain has TRBV11-3 and TRBJ2-3, with D tentatively TRBD2 (5 bases). The source material was blood. CDR3 DNA sequence: TGTGCCAGCAGCCCCGGGGAGTTCACGCAGTATTTT. Residues: CASSPGEFTQYF.